This T cell receptor beta chain was captured by sequencing in a study of spatial heterogeneity in lung cancer. Study-wide context: On average, each unique TCR and UMI combination appeared more than ten times in raw reads.

Study-level points and caveats: Higher tumor mutation counts went along with higher counts of expanded intratumoral alpha and beta TCRs.

MiXCR was run by TCRdb on the 5' RACE reads, yielding one entry per CDR3 protein. The data contain thousands of distinct CDR3 sequences, 14% of them singletons. Regarding time point: sample taken at primary tumor resection. In germline, CDR1 is SGDLS, CDR2 YYNGEE. The CDR3 extends over 14 amino acids. Trimming removed 0 bases at V and 2 bases at J, with 8 bases between. At least ten counts were recorded for this clonotype. No antigen is known for it. The library was prepared for alpha chains; this beta chain is a stray read, so its frequency means little. The chain employs TRBV9 and TRBJ2-5; D is undetermined. This clonotype originated in a male donor with early-stage non-small cell lung cancer. Sequencing used lung tumor tissue, obtained at surgery. The CDR3 DNA follows: TGTGCCAGCAGCGTAGGGACCCTACAAGAGACCCAGTACTTC. Its protein product is CASSVGTLQETQYF.